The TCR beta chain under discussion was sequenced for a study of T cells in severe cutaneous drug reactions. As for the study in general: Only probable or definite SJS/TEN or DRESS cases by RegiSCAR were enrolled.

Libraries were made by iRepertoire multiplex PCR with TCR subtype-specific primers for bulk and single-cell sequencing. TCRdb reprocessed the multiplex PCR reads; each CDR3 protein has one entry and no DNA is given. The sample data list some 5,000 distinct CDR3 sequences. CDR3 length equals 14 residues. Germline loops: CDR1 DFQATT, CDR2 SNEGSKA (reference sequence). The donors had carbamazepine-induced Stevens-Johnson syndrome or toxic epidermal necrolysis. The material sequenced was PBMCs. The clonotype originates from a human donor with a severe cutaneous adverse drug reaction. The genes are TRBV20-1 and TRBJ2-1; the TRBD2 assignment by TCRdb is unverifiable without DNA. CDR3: CSLPGLAGYNEQFF.